Detailed here is one TCR beta chain. Authors' processing steps: Counts of nucleated cells, estimated from reference gene primer amplification, were obtained. Some clones are missing from TCRdb's copy, which holds only in-frame ones; the method was immunoSEQ multiplex PCR. That table furnishes V, J and clone size, whereas the DNA furnished D and trimming. The table has around 97,000 clones, about 85% seen once. The data derive from a study of blood T cell repertoires in COVID-19. Turning to the study itself: T cells, B-cell-depleted T cells, or PBMCs provided the cDNA or gDNA that served as material.

Germline lookup yields CDR1 SGHNT and CDR2 YYREEE (reference sequence). This CDR3 has 15 amino acids. V was cut by 4 bases and J by 1 base, with 14 bases left in between. Material for sequencing was peripheral blood. This chain links TRBV5-4 with TRBJ1-1, with unresolved D. The TCR comes from a man aged 45-65 years in a cohort sampled during active COVID-19. CDR3 in amino acids: CASSGRVQPNTEAFF. The DNA of the CDR3 is TGTGCCAGCAGCGGGCGGGTACAGCCGAACACTGAAGCTTTCTTT. Filled out from reference TRBV5-4 and TRBJ1-1, the complete variable domain reads ETGVTQSPTHLIKTRGQQVTLRCSSQSGHNTVSWYQQALGQGPQFIFQYYREEENGRGNFPPRFSGLQFPNYSSELNVNALELDDSALYLCASSGRVQPNTEAFFGQGTRLTVV.